This T cell receptor beta chain was captured by sequencing in a study of technical replicates of blood from a handful of donors. V lost 4 bases, J lost 4 bases, and 3 bases stayed unmatched. The CDR3 length is 13 residues. Germline-derived CDR1 and CDR2 are SGHDN and FVKESK. Sequencing used immunoSEQ multiplex PCR; TCRdb keeps in-frame clones, though not all of them. Here the sample spans about 70,000 clones, around 97% being singletons. Source material: T cells isolated from PBMCs. This sequence was found in a human donor in good health. The chain links TRBV14 to TRBJ2-5, with TRBD2 identical over 7 bases. CDR3 DNA: TGTGCCAGCAGCCGTCGCGGGAGAGAGACCCAGTACTTC. Its translation is CASSRRGRETQYF.